This T cell receptor beta chain is from a study of blood T cells in healthy people across ages. Note on this clonotype: The antigen is unknown.

Study conclusions and caveats: Estimates drawn from one million T cells were deemed to understate diversity.

With a J-beta primer mix and a sample-barcoded 5' primer, a second PCR ran roughly 6 to 11 cycles. One entry per CDR3 protein, called by TCRdb with MiXCR from the 5' RACE reads. The sample records over 600,000 distinct CDR3 sequences, about half being singletons. Germline lookup yields CDR1 SGDLS and CDR2 YYNGEE. Deletions cut 2 bases from V and 0 bases from J, with 15 bases between. CDR3 size: 17 residues. The chain uses TRBV9 and TRBJ2-1; D might be TRBD2 (6 bases). The sample taken for sequencing was blood. This sequence was found in an elderly man in good health. CDR3 residues: CASSVGGTSSSYNEQFF. CDR3 DNA sequence: TGTGCCAGCAGCGTCGGTGGGACTTCCTCCTCCTACAATGAGCAGTTCTTC.